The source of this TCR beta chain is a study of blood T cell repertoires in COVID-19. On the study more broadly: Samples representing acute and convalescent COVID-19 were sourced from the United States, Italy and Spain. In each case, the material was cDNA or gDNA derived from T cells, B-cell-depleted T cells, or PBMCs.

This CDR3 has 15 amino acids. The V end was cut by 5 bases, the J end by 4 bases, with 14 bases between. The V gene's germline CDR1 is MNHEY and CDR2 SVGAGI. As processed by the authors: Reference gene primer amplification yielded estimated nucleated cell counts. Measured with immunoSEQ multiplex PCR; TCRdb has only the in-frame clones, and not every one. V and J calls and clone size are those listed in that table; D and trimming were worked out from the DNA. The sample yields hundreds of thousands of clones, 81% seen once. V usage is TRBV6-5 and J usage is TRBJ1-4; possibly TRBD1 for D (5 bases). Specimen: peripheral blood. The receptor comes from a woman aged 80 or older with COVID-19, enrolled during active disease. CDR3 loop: CASSLRGGRNEKLFF. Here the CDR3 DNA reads TGTGCCAGCAGTCTCCGGGGGGGACGTAATGAAAAACTGTTTTTT.